Listed below are T cell receptor beta chains from one sample, sequenced in a study of T cell responses to AZD1222 COVID-19 vaccine. The method was immunoSEQ multiplex PCR; TCRdb's version includes in-frame clones alone and lacks a portion of them. The sample shows about 130,000 clones, 90% to 95% of them seen only once. The sample in question was peripheral blood, obtained on day 0 of AZD1222 vaccination. Receptor source: an adult in good health. Each CDR3 is given with its conserved first and last residue. Each record gives: J gene, V gene, D gene, clone size, CDR3 protein, CDR3 DNA. The D gene is left open where the match is weak. The size entry is marked missing in some rows and otherwise reads once, few, many or a size class.

j_gene: TRBJ1-4; v_gene: TRBV3-1/TRBV3-2; d_gene: -; abundance: -; CDR3aa: CASSLNPDKGEKLFF; CDR3nt: TGTGCCAGCAGCCTAAACCCGGACAAGGGTGAAAAACTGTTTTTT
j_gene: TRBJ1-5; v_gene: TRBV29-1; d_gene: -; abundance: -; CDR3aa: CSVGVSSNQPQHF; CDR3nt: TGCAGCGTTGGCGTTTCTAGCAATCAGCCCCAGCATTTT
j_gene: TRBJ1-1; v_gene: TRBV28; d_gene: TRBD1; abundance: -; CDR3aa: CASIQSAGGTEAFF; CDR3nt: TGTGCCAGCATTCAATCGGCAGGGGGCACTGAAGCTTTCTTT
j_gene: TRBJ1-3; v_gene: TRBV12-3/TRBV12-4; d_gene: -; abundance: -; CDR3aa: CASSINYGNTIYF; CDR3nt: TGTGCCAGCAGTATCAATTATGGAAACACCATATATTTT
j_gene: TRBJ2-3; v_gene: TRBV27; d_gene: -; abundance: -; CDR3aa: CASSPAPAGSTDTQYF; CDR3nt: TGTGCCAGCAGTCCTGCCCCCGCGGGAAGCACAGATACGCAGTATTTT
j_gene: TRBJ2-1; v_gene: TRBV6-5; d_gene: -; abundance: -; CDR3aa: CASSYDGVSYNEQFF; CDR3nt: TGTGCCAGCAGTTACGATGGGGTCTCCTACAATGAGCAGTTCTTC
j_gene: TRBJ2-7; v_gene: TRBV19; d_gene: TRBD2; abundance: -; CDR3aa: CASHPGGAPLEQYF; CDR3nt: TGTGCCAGTCACCCGGGAGGGGCCCCTCTCGAGCAGTACTTC
j_gene: TRBJ2-1; v_gene: TRBV4-2; d_gene: -; abundance: few; CDR3aa: CASSQTHSRSEQFF; CDR3nt: TGTGCCAGCAGCCAAACCCACAGTAGGAGTGAGCAGTTCTTC
j_gene: TRBJ2-3; v_gene: TRBV5-1; d_gene: TRBD2; abundance: -; CDR3aa: CASSLRGGHDTQYF; CDR3nt: TGCGCCAGCAGCTTGCGGGGGGGGCACGATACGCAGTATTTT
j_gene: TRBJ1-6; v_gene: TRBV3-1/TRBV3-2; d_gene: -; abundance: once; CDR3aa: CASRAGTANSPLHF; CDR3nt: TGTGCCAGCAGGGCCGGGACGGCCAATTCACCCCTCCACTTT
j_gene: TRBJ1-3; v_gene: TRBV9; d_gene: -; abundance: -; CDR3aa: CASTQTFSGNTIYF; CDR3nt: TGTGCCAGCACCCAGACATTCTCTGGAAACACCATATATTTT
j_gene: TRBJ2-2; v_gene: TRBV6-5; d_gene: -; abundance: -; CDR3aa: CASSYSRGFGTGELFF; CDR3nt: TGTGCCAGCAGTTACTCGAGGGGTTTTGGCACCGGGGAGCTGTTTTTT
j_gene: TRBJ1-2; v_gene: TRBV3-1/TRBV3-2; d_gene: -; abundance: -; CDR3aa: CASSPRGQSNYGYTF; CDR3nt: TGTGCCAGCAGCCCTAGGGGACAAAGTAACTATGGCTACACCTTC
j_gene: TRBJ1-2; v_gene: TRBV5-1; d_gene: -; abundance: -; CDR3aa: CASSSRGRDGYTF; CDR3nt: TGCGCCAGCAGCTCCCGCGGGAGGGATGGCTACACCTTC
j_gene: TRBJ1-1; v_gene: TRBV5-5; d_gene: -; abundance: -; CDR3aa: CASSVGPLNTEAFF; CDR3nt: TGTGCCAGCAGCGTCGGACCTCTGAACACTGAAGCTTTCTTT
j_gene: TRBJ1-3; v_gene: TRBV19; d_gene: TRBD1; abundance: -; CDR3aa: CASSTSALTGGPLYF; CDR3nt: TGTGCCAGTAGTACTTCAGCCCTGACAGGGGGCCCGTTATATTTT
j_gene: TRBJ1-4; v_gene: TRBV4-2; d_gene: -; abundance: -; CDR3aa: CASSPEGGGRNEKLFF; CDR3nt: TGTGCCAGCAGCCCCGAAGGCGGGGGGCGGAATGAAAAACTGTTTTTT
j_gene: TRBJ2-3; v_gene: TRBV11-2; d_gene: -; abundance: once; CDR3aa: CASSPRVVTAWYTQYF; CDR3nt: TGTGCCAGCAGCCCGAGAGTTGTGACGGCTTGGTATACGCAGTATTTT
j_gene: TRBJ2-7; v_gene: TRBV5-4; d_gene: -; abundance: -; CDR3aa: CASSLATLAEQYF; CDR3nt: TGTGCCAGCAGTTTGGCCACACTCGCAGAGCAGTACTTC
j_gene: TRBJ2-3; v_gene: TRBV5-1; d_gene: TRBD1; abundance: -; CDR3aa: CASSTGQGSTDTQYF; CDR3nt: TGCGCCAGCAGCACCGGACAGGGAAGCACAGATACGCAGTATTTT
j_gene: TRBJ2-5; v_gene: TRBV18; d_gene: TRBD1; abundance: -; CDR3aa: CASSPPTGGVQETQYF; CDR3nt: TGTGCCAGCTCACCACCGACAGGGGGTGTACAAGAGACCCAGTACTTC
j_gene: TRBJ1-2; v_gene: TRBV28; d_gene: -; abundance: -; CDR3aa: CASSLFGAGRGYTF; CDR3nt: TGTGCCAGCAGTTTATTTGGCGCGGGTAGAGGCTACACCTTC
j_gene: TRBJ2-1; v_gene: TRBV7-2; d_gene: -; abundance: -; CDR3aa: CASSLGRAYNEQFF; CDR3nt: TGTGCCAGCAGCTTAGGCAGGGCCTACAATGAGCAGTTCTTC
j_gene: TRBJ1-3; v_gene: TRBV28; d_gene: -; abundance: -; CDR3aa: CASRVGQLPLSGNTIYF; CDR3nt: TGTGCCAGCAGGGTGGGGCAGCTTCCGCTCTCTGGAAACACCATATATTTT
j_gene: TRBJ2-2; v_gene: TRBV6-2/TRBV6-3; d_gene: -; abundance: -; CDR3aa: CASSYSRVAGELFF; CDR3nt: TGTGCCAGCAGTTACTCGAGGGTAGCTGGGGAGCTGTTTTTT
j_gene: TRBJ2-7; v_gene: TRBV6-5; d_gene: -; abundance: -; CDR3aa: CASSYLGVRAGYEQYF; CDR3nt: TGTGCCAGCAGTTACCTCGGTGTGCGGGCCGGGTACGAGCAGTACTTC
j_gene: TRBJ2-7; v_gene: TRBV5-1; d_gene: TRBD2; abundance: few; CDR3aa: CASSYSGPPYEQYF; CDR3nt: TGCGCCAGCAGCTATAGCGGGCCGCCCTACGAGCAGTACTTC